The rows below give T cell receptor beta chains drawn from one sample of a study of cytomegalovirus exposure and HLA in healthy donors. Measured with immunoSEQ multiplex PCR; TCRdb has only the in-frame clones, and not every one. The sample consists of 90,000 to 120,000 clones, about 84% of them appearing once. Specimen: PBMCs. The receptors shown here come from a man in his thirties or forties in good health and CMV-seronegative. The CDR3 runs from the conserved cysteine through the conserved F or W. The D gene is left open where the match is weak. Not all rows give a size; the values are once, few, many and, for expanded clones, a class.

V gene	J gene	clone size	D gene	CDR3 protein	CDR3 DNA
TRBV9	TRBJ2-5	NA	NA	CASSAGTARKETQYF	TGTGCCAGCAGCGCCGGGACTGCCCGAAAAGAGACCCAGTACTTC
TRBV7-9	TRBJ2-2	NA	TRBD1	CASSRRTGVMRTGELFF	TGTGCCAGCAGCAGACGGACAGGGGTGATGAGGACCGGGGAGCTGTTTTTT
TRBV6-1	TRBJ1-1	NA	NA	CACSGQGLSEAFF	TGTGCCTGCTCCGGGCAGGGGTTGTCTGAAGCTTTCTTT
TRBV2	TRBJ1-2	NA	NA	CASSEWAGEGANYGYTF	TGTGCCAGCAGTGAATGGGCAGGGGAGGGGGCTAACTATGGCTACACCTTC
TRBV5-1	TRBJ2-7	NA	NA	CASSFRQARGEQYF	TGCGCCAGCAGCTTCAGACAGGCTAGGGGGGAGCAGTACTTC
TRBV7-2	TRBJ2-7	NA	TRBD1	CASSRGQGDEQYF	TGTGCCAGCAGCCGGGGACAGGGGGACGAGCAGTACTTC
TRBV29-1	TRBJ1-2	NA	NA	CSVPAGGRDGYTF	TGCAGCGTCCCCGCGGGGGGTCGGGATGGCTACACCTTC
TRBV18	TRBJ1-2	NA	TRBD1	CASSPVPVTGNYGYTF	TGTGCCAGCTCACCCGTGCCGGTGACAGGGAACTATGGCTACACCTTC
TRBV23-1	TRBJ2-7	NA	TRBD2	CASSQWEGRRSGEQYF	TGCGCCAGCAGTCAATGGGAGGGCCGCAGGTCAGGCGAGCAGTACTTC
TRBV6-5	TRBJ2-3	NA	TRBD2	CASSYSFAGGDTQYF	TGTGCCAGCAGTTACTCATTTGCGGGAGGGGATACGCAGTATTTT
TRBV28	TRBJ1-4	NA	NA	CASSFRDRGSEKLFF	TGTGCCAGCAGTTTCAGGGATCGGGGGTCTGAAAAACTGTTTTTT
TRBV6-1	TRBJ1-1	NA	TRBD1	CASSVGQGALVAFF	TGTGCCAGCAGTGTCGGACAGGGGGCTTTGGTCGCTTTCTTT
TRBV29-1	TRBJ1-5	NA	NA	CSVQGGIQQPQHF	TGCAGCGTCCAAGGGGGAATCCAGCAGCCCCAGCATTTT
TRBV10-1	TRBJ2-7	NA	NA	CASSGAGRQIYEQYF	TGCGCCAGCAGTGGCGCGGGACGGCAGATCTACGAGCAGTACTTC
TRBV5-6	TRBJ2-3	NA	NA	CASSLTSGTDTQYF	TGTGCCAGCAGCTTGACCTCAGGCACAGATACGCAGTATTTT
TRBV14	TRBJ2-5	NA	NA	CASRAGEETQYF	TGTGCCAGCCGGGCAGGGGAGGAGACCCAGTACTTC
TRBV20-1	TRBJ2-5	NA	NA	CSPKGVETQYF	TGCAGCCCTAAGGGGGTAGAGACCCAGTACTTC
TRBV2	TRBJ2-3	NA	NA	CASSDGAGGVTDTQYF	TGTGCCAGCAGTGATGGGGCGGGCGGGGTCACAGATACGCAGTATTTT
TRBV4-1	TRBJ2-2	NA	TRBD2	CASSHVVGGGRTGELFF	TGCGCCAGCAGCCATGTAGTCGGCGGGGGGCGCACCGGGGAGCTGTTTTTT
TRBV5-4	TRBJ2-7	few	TRBD2	CASSLYPPVKREAYEQYF	TGTGCCAGCAGCTTGTACCCCCCTGTAAAGCGGGAGGCCTACGAGCAGTACTTC
TRBV9	TRBJ1-1	few	TRBD1	CASSTRDRVITEAFF	TGTGCCAGCAGCACCCGGGACAGGGTTATCACTGAAGCTTTCTTT
TRBV2	TRBJ2-1	NA	NA	CASSWPADEQFF	TGTGCCAGCAGTTGGCCTGCGGATGAGCAGTTCTTC
TRBV4-1	TRBJ2-3	NA	TRBD2	CASSPTPSSGFGTDTQYF	TGCGCCAGCAGCCCGACACCCTCTAGCGGATTCGGCACAGATACGCAGTATTTT
TRBV6-1	TRBJ2-3	few	NA	CATETGSSTDTQYF	TGTGCCACCGAGACAGGTTCTAGCACAGATACGCAGTATTTT
TRBV13	TRBJ2-1	NA	NA	CASSLIQGFNEQFF	TGTGCCAGCAGCTTAATTCAGGGGTTCAATGAGCAGTTCTTC
TRBV28	TRBJ2-5	NA	TRBD1	CASSAGGVETQYF	TGTGCCAGCAGCGCAGGGGGCGTGGAGACCCAGTACTTC
TRBV6-5	TRBJ2-1	NA	NA	CASSYGSGLYNEQFF	TGTGCCAGCAGTTACGGCAGCGGCCTATACAATGAGCAGTTCTTC
TRBV2	TRBJ2-3	few	TRBD1	CASSAGQGTDTQYF	TGTGCCAGCAGCGCCGGACAGGGAACAGATACGCAGTATTTT
TRBV19	TRBJ1-1	once	TRBD1	CASSGTAAATEAFF	TGTGCCAGTAGCGGGACAGCGGCTGCCACTGAAGCTTTCTTT